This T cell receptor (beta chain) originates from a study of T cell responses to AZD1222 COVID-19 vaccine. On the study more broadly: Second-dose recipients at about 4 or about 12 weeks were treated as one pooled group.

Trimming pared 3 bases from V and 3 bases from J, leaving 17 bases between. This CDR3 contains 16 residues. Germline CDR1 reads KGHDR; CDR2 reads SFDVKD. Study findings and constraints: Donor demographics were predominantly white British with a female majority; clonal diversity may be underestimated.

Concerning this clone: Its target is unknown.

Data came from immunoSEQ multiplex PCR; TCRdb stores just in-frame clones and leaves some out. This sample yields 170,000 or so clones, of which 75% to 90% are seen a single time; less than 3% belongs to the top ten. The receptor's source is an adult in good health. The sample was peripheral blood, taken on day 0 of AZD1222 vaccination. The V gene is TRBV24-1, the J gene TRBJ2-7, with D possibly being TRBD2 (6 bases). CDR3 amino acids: CATSDRDGGALYEQYF. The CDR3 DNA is TGTGCCACCAGTGATCGGGACGGCGGGGCCCTCTACGAGCAGTACTTC.